This TCR beta chain originates from a study of monozygotic twins with inflammatory bowel disease. Findings and limits, study-wide: Repertoire similarity was not found to differ between concordant and discordant twins, possibly from limited power.

This CDR3 has 16 residues. The germline gives CDR1 MDHEN, CDR2 SYDVKM. With respect to this clonotype: Its antigen is unidentified.

The TCR libraries each used total RNA (approximately 4,000 ng per library). TCRdb re-called the 5' RACE reads and shows each CDR3 protein once, DNA omitted. The listing contains 300,000 to 400,000 distinct CDR3 sequences. V gene TRBV28 combines with J gene TRBJ2-3; the D call from TCRdb, TRBD2, cannot be confirmed without DNA. The sequence derives from a human donor with ulcerative colitis or Crohn's disease, or a healthy co-twin of an affected twin (not recorded which). Sequenced input: blood. The CDR3 spells CASSFPGLAGRDTQYF.